One sample yielded the 21 T cell receptor beta chains listed below, sequenced in a study of blood T cell repertoires in COVID-19. Here immunoSEQ multiplex PCR was the method, and the copy in TCRdb shows in-frame clones only, minus some. The sample shows a few hundred thousand clones, around 88% of them seen only once. Source material: peripheral blood. The receptor source for this set is a woman aged 45-59 years with COVID-19, enrolled during active disease.

Comments on this clone: The conserved phenylalanine or tryptophan is not found at the CDR3 terminus, so this likely reflects a read error. The DNA is left out, because the CDR3 cannot be placed on it with certainty; the CDR3 is given as TCRdb lists it. The chain employs TRBV7-9 and TRBJ1-1; the table's D call, TRBD1, was not checked against the DNA. The length of the CDR3 is 9 amino acids, counting both ends. Germline values: CDR1 SEHNR, CDR2 FQNEAQ (reference sequence). CDR3 sequence: CASSPEGTK.

The chain employs TRBV4-2 and TRBJ1-1; TRBD1 matches 7 bases. From germline, CDR1 is LGHNA and CDR2 YNFKEQ. J lost 6 bases, V lost 1 base, and 5 bases had no gene match. CDR3 length equals 14 residues. The CDR3: CASSQGQGPPEAFF. CDR3 nucleotides: TGTGCCAGCAGCCAAGGACAGGGCCCCCCTGAAGCTTTCTTT.

The gene calls are TRBV2 and TRBJ1-2, with 7 positions matching TRBD1. CDR3 length: 15 residues. Trimming at V came to 2 bases and at J to 3 bases, leaving 6 bases not matched to a gene. In germline, CDR1 is SNHLY, CDR2 FYNNEI. The CDR3 sequence: CASSENEGADYGYTF. In DNA form, the CDR3 reads TGTGCCAGCAGTGAAAATGAGGGGGCTGACTATGGCTACACCTTC. The full variable domain, its missing parts supplied by reference TRBV2 and TRBJ1-2, is EPEVTQTPSHQVTQMGQEVILRCVPISNHLYFYWYRQILGQKVEFLVSFYNNEISEKSEIFDDQFSVERPDGSNFTLKIRSTKLEDSAMYFCASSENEGADYGYTFGSGTRLTVV.

V is TRBV19 and J is TRBJ2-7; the match to TRBD1 covers 7 bases. The CDR3 totals 14 residues. J lost 5 bases, V lost 3 bases, and 7 bases had no gene match. The germline V gene has CDR1 LNHDA and CDR2 SQIVND (reference sequence). The CDR3 nucleotides are TGTGCCAGTAGTATTTTTACAGGGGTCCACGAGCAGTACTTC. It yields the protein CASSIFTGVHEQYF.

This chain joins TRBV5-1 and TRBJ2-7, with D perhaps TRBD1 (7 bases). The V end lost 7 bases, the J end lost 1 base, and 12 bases lay between the germline ends. This CDR3 region has 13 residues. In germline, CDR1 is SGHRS, CDR2 YFSETQ. CDR3 bases: TGCGCCAGCCACCCAGGGGGGTCCTACGAGCAGTACTTC. Encoded protein: CASHPGGSYEQYF.

The chain carries TRBV19 and TRBJ2-7, with D perhaps matching TRBD2 (6 bases). The CDR3 has 14 residues. The V end lost 5 bases, the J end lost 2 bases, and 13 bases lay between the germline ends. Germline V gene lookup returns CDR1 LNHDA and CDR2 SQIVND (reference sequence). The CDR3 sequence is CASSPGERTYEQYF. Here the CDR3 DNA reads TGTGCCAGTAGTCCGGGGGAGCGAACCTACGAGCAGTACTTC.

The chain couples TRBV2 to TRBJ1-1, with D perhaps matching TRBD1 (5 bases). The CDR3 sequence is 13 residues long. The germline V and J ends were trimmed by 5 bases and 2 bases, with 9 bases remaining between them. Germline values: CDR1 SNHLY, CDR2 FYNNEI. The CDR3 coding sequence is TGTGCCAGCAGTTGGACACCAAACACTGAAGCTTTCTTT. Translating gives CASSWTPNTEAFF.

The chain has TRBV18 and TRBJ1-6, with D possibly matching TRBD1 (6 bases). The CDR3 is made up of 15 amino acids. V was clipped by 5 bases and J by 7 bases, with 15 bases between them. Germline V gene lookup returns CDR1 KGHSH and CDR2 LQKENI. CDR3 sequence reads: CASSSETGLNSPLHF. CDR3 in DNA: TGTGCCAGCTCATCAGAAACAGGGTTGAATTCACCCCTCCACTTT.

V usage is TRBV10-3 and J usage is TRBJ1-5; D unclear. With 6 bases removed from V and 0 bases from J, the gap between germline ends came to 9 bases. CDR3 length: 14 residues. Germline loops: CDR1 ENHRY, CDR2 SYGVKD. The DNA of the CDR3 is TGTGCCATCAGCCCCGGGAGTAGCAATCAGCCCCAGCATTTT. This gives the protein CAISPGSSNQPQHF.

The chain carries TRBV18 and TRBJ2-1; a possible D gene is TRBD1 (7 bases). There are 17 residues in the CDR3. Germline V gene sequence: CDR1 KGHSH, CDR2 LQKENI. The V end was cut by 1 base, the J end by 1 base, with 14 bases between. In nucleotides, the CDR3 is TGTGCCAGCTCACCACGGGGTCAGGGGGGTTCCTACAATGAGCAGTTCTTC. Residues: CASSPRGQGGSYNEQFF.

This chain connects TRBV5-6 to TRBJ2-3; 7 nucleotides agree with TRBD2. Losses at the gene ends were 5 bases for V and 8 bases for J; bases not matched to a gene: 11. Germline values: CDR1 SGHDT, CDR2 YYEEEE. This CDR3 has 14 amino acids. The CDR3 region is CASSKTTPGGTQYF. The CDR3, as DNA: TGTGCCAGCAGTAAAACCACCCCGGGGGGTACGCAGTATTTT.

The chain couples TRBV3-1 (or the pseudogene TRBV3-2) to TRBJ1-1; tentative D call: TRBD1 (6 bases). The V end lost 3 bases, the J end lost 0 bases, and 14 bases lay between the germline ends. The CDR3 is made up of 16 amino acids. The germline gives CDR1 LGHDT, CDR2 YNNKEL (reference sequence). The CDR3 nucleotides read TGTGCCAGCAGCCAGGGGGGGGCAGCCATGAACACTGAAGCTTTCTTT. This codes for CASSQGGAAMNTEAFF.

Turning to this clone: Other DNA sequences within the sample encode an identical CDR3. The chain is built from TRBV5-1 and TRBJ1-1; D uncertain. CDR1 is SGHRS and CDR2 is YFSETQ in the germline V gene. V lost 1 base to trimming and J lost 1 base, with 5 bases between them. CDR3 length: 13 amino acids. The DNA for the CDR3 is TGCGCCAGCAGCTTGCGGGGGAACACTGAAGCTTTCTTT. The encoded protein is CASSLRGNTEAFF.

V and J are TRBV20-1 and TRBJ2-7; perhaps TRBD1 as D (5 bases). The CDR3 has 13 amino acids. Germline CDR1 is DFQATT and CDR2 is SNEGSKA (reference sequence). V gave up 3 bases and J gave up 4 bases, with 13 bases separating them. CDR3 sequence reads: CSASNPRGYEQYF. The CDR3 DNA reads as TGCAGTGCTAGTAACCCTAGGGGATACGAGCAGTACTTC.

This clone was seen just once. This rearrangement joins TRBV4-1 to TRBJ2-7, with 7 bases aligning to TRBD1. V gave up 4 bases and J gave up 1 base; unmatched junction bases: 7. The CDR3 runs to 15 residues. Per germline, CDR1 MGHRA and CDR2 YSYEKL. The CDR3 coding sequence is TGCGCCAGCAGCCCCCAGGGGGACCCATCCTACGAGCAGTACTTC. It yields the protein CASSPQGDPSYEQYF.

This clone appeared once. The chain uses TRBV19 and TRBJ1-1, with D hard to call. The CDR3 is 13 residues long. CDR1 and CDR2 from the germline V gene are LNHDA and SQIVND (reference sequence). Trimming took 5 bases from V and 2 from J, leaving 9 bases between them. CDR3 bases: TGTGCCAGTAGTGGGAGTACAAACACTGAAGCTTTCTTT. It encodes CASSGSTNTEAFF.

CDR3 nucleotides: TGCGCCAGCAGGAGGACAGGGGGTCGCTCTGGAAACACCATATATTTT. This translates into CASRRTGGRSGNTIYF. V is TRBV23-1 and J is TRBJ1-3; 10 bases match TRBD1. TRBV23-1 counts as an open reading frame of uncertain function. V dropped 6 bases and J dropped 0; count of bases not matched to a gene: 5. The CDR3 is 16 amino acids.

This chain uses TRBV19 with TRBJ2-7; TRBD1 might be the D (6 bases). The V gene lost 8 bases and the J gene lost 5 bases, with 25 bases spanning the gap. In germline, CDR1 is LNHDA, CDR2 SQIVND (reference sequence). This CDR3 comprises 16 residues. This CDR3 reads CASREVGSTGSDEQYF. As DNA, the CDR3 is TGTGCCAGTCGAGAAGTGGGATCGACAGGTTCAGACGAGCAGTACTTC.

This clone was seen only a few times. This sequence joins TRBV7-9 and TRBJ1-5, with D perhaps matching TRBD1 (6 bases). V lost 3 bases and J lost 5, with 11 bases in between. There are 14 residues in the CDR3. Per germline, CDR1 SEHNR and CDR2 FQNEAQ (reference sequence). The CDR3 bases are TGTGCCAGCAGCTTGCAGGGGTTCGATCAGCCCCAGCATTTT. This gives the protein CASSLQGFDQPQHF.

This clone turned up a few times. The rearrangement uses TRBV29-1 and TRBJ1-1; D is unclear. With 7 bases removed from V and 3 bases from J, the gap between germline ends came to 18 bases. Germline CDR1 is SQVTM and CDR2 is ANQGSEA. The CDR3 runs to 14 residues. Here the CDR3 DNA reads TGCAGCGCTCCCTCCACTGATTGGTACACTGAAGCTTTCTTT. Translation gives CSAPSTDWYTEAFF.

The chain combines TRBV7-2 with TRBJ2-4; TRBD2 is a possible D gene (7 bases). V lost 1 base and J 0 bases, leaving 10 bases between the germline ends. The CDR3 spans 16 residues. Germline CDR1 and CDR2: SGHTA and FQGNSA. The CDR3 spells CASSLEGGTAKNIQYF. In DNA form, the CDR3 reads TGTGCCAGCAGCTTAGAGGGGGGGACAGCCAAAAACATTCAGTACTTC.